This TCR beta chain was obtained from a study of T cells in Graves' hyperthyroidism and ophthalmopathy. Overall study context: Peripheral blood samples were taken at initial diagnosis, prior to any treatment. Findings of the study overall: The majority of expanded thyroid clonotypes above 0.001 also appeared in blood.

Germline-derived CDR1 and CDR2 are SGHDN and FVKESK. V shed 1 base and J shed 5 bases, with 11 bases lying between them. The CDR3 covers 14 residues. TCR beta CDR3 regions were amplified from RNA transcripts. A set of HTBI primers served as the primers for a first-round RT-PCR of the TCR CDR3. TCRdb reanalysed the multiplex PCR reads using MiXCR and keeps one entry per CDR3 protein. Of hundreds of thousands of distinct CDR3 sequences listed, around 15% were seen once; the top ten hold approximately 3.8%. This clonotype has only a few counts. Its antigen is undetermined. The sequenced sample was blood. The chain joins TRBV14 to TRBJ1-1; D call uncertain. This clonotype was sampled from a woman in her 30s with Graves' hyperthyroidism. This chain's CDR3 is CASSQVHIYTEAFF. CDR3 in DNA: TGTGCCAGCAGCCAAGTTCACATATATACTGAAGCTTTCTTT.